This T cell receptor (beta chain) was identified during a study of Ad26.COV2.S vaccination and SARS-CoV-2 variants. About the study: Once, or twice with 56 days between doses, Ad26.COV2.S was given intramuscularly.

Treatment here: roughly 18 received Ad26.COV2.S at low or high dose, single or two shots; five or six received placebo; per-sample allocation not given. Following the first vaccine or placebo injection, samples were taken on day 63. Its platform was an Ad26 vector, and its expressed antigen was Wuhan-strain SARS-CoV-2 spike. Comment on this clone: Its antigen is unidentified.

TCRdb's copy holds only in-frame clones and misses some; the assay was immunoSEQ multiplex PCR. The repertoire holds 400,000 to 450,000 clones, with 80% to 95% as singletons. Study-level findings and limits: The authors reported substantial breadth in spike-specific CD8+ and CD4+ T cell responses after vaccination. Vaccine recipients and placebo recipients showed similar non-spike TCR breadth.

The sequence was collected from a person between 18 and 65 years old who received the Ad26.COV2.S COVID-19 vaccine or a placebo. The sample consisted of peripheral blood, taken in a trial of Ad26.COV2.S vaccine versus placebo.

CDR3 amino acids: CAIGGKETQYF. In DNA form, the CDR3 reads TGTGCCATCGGAGGCAAAGAGACCCAGTACTTC. The rearrangement links TRBV10-3 to TRBJ2-5; a weak D match, TRBD2 (5 bases). This CDR3 has 11 amino acids. The germline V gene encodes CDR1 ENHRY and CDR2 SYGVKD. Trimming shortened V by 8 bases and J by 3 bases, and 7 bases separated the two germline ends.